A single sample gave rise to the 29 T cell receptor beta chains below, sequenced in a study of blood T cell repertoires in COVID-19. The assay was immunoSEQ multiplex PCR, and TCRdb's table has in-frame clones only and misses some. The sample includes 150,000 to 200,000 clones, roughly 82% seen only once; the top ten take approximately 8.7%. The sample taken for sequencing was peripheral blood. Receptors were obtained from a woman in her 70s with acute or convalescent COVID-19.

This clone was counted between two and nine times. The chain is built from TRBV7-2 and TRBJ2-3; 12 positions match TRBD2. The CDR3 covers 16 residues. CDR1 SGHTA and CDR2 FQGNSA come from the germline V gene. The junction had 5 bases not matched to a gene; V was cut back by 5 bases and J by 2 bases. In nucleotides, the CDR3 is TGTGCCAGCAGCCCAGGACTAGCGGGGACCACAGATACGCAGTATTTT. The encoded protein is CASSPGLAGTTDTQYF.

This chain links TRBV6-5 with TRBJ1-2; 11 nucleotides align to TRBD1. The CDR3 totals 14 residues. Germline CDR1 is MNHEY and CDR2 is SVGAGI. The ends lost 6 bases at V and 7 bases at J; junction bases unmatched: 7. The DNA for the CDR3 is TGTGCCAGCAGCTCTCCGGGACAGGGGGGTGGCTACACCTTC. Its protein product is CASSSPGQGGGYTF.

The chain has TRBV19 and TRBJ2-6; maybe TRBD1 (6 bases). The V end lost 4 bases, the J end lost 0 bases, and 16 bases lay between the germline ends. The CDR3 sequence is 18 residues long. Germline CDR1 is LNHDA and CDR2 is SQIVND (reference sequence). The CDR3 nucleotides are TGTGCCAGTAGTACATACCAAGTACAGGGCTCTGGGGCCAACGTCCTGACTTTC. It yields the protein CASSTYQVQGSGANVLTF.

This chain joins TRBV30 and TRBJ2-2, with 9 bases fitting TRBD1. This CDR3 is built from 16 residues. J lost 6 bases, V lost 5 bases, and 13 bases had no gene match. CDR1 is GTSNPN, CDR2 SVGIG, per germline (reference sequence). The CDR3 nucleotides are TGTGCCTGGGCCTGGGGAATTTGGACAGGGGCCGGGGAGCTGTTTTTT. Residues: CAWAWGIWTGAGELFF.

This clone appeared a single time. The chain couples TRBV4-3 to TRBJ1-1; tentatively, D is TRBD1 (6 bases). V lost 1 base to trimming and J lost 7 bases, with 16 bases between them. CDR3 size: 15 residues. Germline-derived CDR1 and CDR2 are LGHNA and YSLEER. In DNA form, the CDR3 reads TGCGCCAGCAGCCAAGGCGTGCGGGGGCGGGGTGAAGCTTTCTTT. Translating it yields CASSQGVRGRGEAFF.

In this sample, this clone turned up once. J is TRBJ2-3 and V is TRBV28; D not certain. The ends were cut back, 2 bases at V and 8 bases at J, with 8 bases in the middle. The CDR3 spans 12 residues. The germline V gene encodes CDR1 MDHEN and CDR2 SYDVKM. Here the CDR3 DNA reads TGTGCCAGCAGTTTAGCGGCTCCTACGCAGTATTTT. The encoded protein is CASSLAAPTQYF. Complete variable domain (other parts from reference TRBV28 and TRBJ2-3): DVKVTQSSRYLVKRTGEKVFLECVQDMDHENMFWYRQDPGLGLRLIYFSYDVKMKEKGDIPEGYSVSREKKERFSLILESASTNQTSMYLCASSLAAPTQYFGPGTRLTVL.

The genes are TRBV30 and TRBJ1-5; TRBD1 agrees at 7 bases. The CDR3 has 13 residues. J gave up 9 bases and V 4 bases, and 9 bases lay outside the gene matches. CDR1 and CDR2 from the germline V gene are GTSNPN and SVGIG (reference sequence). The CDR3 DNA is TGTGCCTGGAAAGGGACAGCCTCAGGGCCCCAGCATTTT. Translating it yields CAWKGTASGPQHF.

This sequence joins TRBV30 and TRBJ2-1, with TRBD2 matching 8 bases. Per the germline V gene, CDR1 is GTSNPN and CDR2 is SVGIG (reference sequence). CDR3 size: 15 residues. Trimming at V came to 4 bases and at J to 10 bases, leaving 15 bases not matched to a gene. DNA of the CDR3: TGTGCCTGGACAACTCGAAGCGGGGGACCCCGGGAGCAGTTCTTC. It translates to CAWTTRSGGPREQFF.

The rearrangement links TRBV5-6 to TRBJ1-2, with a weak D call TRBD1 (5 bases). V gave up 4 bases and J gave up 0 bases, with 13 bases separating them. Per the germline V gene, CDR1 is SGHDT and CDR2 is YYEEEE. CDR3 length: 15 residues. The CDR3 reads CASSPPGLTNYGYTF. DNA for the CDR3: TGTGCCAGCAGCCCTCCAGGGCTCACTAACTATGGCTACACCTTC.

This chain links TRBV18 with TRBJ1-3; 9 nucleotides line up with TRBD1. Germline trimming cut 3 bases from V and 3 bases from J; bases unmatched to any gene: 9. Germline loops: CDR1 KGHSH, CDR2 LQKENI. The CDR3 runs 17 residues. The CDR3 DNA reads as TGTGCCAGCTCACCCGCCGGGACAGGGCAGAATGGAAACACCATATATTTT. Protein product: CASSPAGTGQNGNTIYF.

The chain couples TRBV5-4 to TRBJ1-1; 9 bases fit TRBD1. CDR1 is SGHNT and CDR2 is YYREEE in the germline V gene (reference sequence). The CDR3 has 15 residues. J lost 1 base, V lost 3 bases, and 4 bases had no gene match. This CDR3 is CASSYRDRANTEAFF. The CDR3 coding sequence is TGTGCCAGCAGCTACCGGGACAGGGCGAACACTGAAGCTTTCTTT. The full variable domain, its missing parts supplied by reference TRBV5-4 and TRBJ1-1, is ETGVTQSPTHLIKTRGQQVTLRCSSQSGHNTVSWYQQALGQGPQFIFQYYREEENGRGNFPPRFSGLQFPNYSSELNVNALELDDSALYLCASSYRDRANTEAFFGQGTRLTVV.

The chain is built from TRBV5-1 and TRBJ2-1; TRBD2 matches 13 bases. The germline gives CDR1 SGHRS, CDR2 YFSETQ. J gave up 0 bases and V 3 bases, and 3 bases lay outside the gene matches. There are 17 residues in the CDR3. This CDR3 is CASSWRLAGGSYNEQFF. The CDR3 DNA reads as TGCGCCAGCAGCTGGAGACTAGCGGGAGGCTCCTACAATGAGCAGTTCTTC.

The CDR3 sequence: CASSYMTGGNTEAFF. The CDR3 nucleotides are TGTGCCAGCAGTTACATGACAGGGGGGAACACTGAAGCTTTCTTT. This chain joins TRBV6-5 and TRBJ1-1, with 9 bases lining up with TRBD1. This CDR3 region has 15 residues. The J segment lost 1 base and the V segment lost 2 bases, leaving 2 bases of the junction unmatched. The germline gives CDR1 MNHEY, CDR2 SVGAGI.

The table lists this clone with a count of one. CDR3 region: CASSSGRLGIYGYTF. Written as DNA, the CDR3 is TGTGCCAGCAGCTCAGGACGTCTCGGGATTTATGGCTACACCTTC. The V gene is TRBV11-2, the J gene TRBJ1-2; D not resolved. V lost 4 bases and J lost 5, with 17 bases in between. This CDR3 has 15 amino acids. The V gene's germline CDR1 is SGHAT and CDR2 FQNNGV.

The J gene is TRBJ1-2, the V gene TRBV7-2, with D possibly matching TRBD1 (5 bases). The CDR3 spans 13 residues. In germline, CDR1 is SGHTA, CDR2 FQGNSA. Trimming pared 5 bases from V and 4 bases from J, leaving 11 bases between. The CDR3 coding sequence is TGTGCCAGCAGCCCGCAGGGAACCTATGGCTACACCTTC. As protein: CASSPQGTYGYTF.

The CDR3 here is CASSPRGDNTDTQYF. The CDR3 coding sequence is TGTGCCAGCAGCCCCCGGGGAGACAACACAGATACGCAGTATTTT. The V call is TRBV9, the J call TRBJ2-3; tentatively, D is TRBD2 (5 bases). The V and J ends lost 4 bases and 2 bases respectively, with 14 bases between them. The CDR3 extends over 15 amino acids. Germline V gene data show CDR1 as SGDLS and CDR2 as YYNGEE.

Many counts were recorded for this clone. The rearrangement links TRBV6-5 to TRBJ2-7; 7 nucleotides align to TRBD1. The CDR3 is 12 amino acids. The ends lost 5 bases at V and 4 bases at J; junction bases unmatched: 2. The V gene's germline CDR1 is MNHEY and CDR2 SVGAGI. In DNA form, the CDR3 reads TGTGCCAGCAGTCCAGGGGGATACGAGCAGTACTTC. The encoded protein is CASSPGGYEQYF.

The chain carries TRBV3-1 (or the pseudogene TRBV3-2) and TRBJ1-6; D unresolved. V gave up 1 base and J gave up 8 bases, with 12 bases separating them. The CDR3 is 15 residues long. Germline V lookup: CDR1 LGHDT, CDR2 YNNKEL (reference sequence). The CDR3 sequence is CASSQGREGYSPLHF. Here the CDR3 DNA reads TGTGCCAGCAGCCAAGGGCGAGAGGGTTATTCACCCCTCCACTTT.

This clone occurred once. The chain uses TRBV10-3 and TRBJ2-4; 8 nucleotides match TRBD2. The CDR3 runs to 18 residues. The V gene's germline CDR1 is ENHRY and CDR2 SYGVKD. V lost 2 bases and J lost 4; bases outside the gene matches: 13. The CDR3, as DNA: TGTGCCATCAGTGAGCAAACGGGAGTCGGGAGGGGGAAAAACATTCAGTACTTC. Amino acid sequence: CAISEQTGVGRGKNIQYF.

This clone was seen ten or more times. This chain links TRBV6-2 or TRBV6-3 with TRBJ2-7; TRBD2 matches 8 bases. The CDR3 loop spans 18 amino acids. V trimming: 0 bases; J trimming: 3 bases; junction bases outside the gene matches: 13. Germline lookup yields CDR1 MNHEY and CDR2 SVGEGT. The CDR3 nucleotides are TGTGCCAGCAGTTACTCTCTAGGGCTAGCGGGCGATGACTACGAGCAGTACTTC. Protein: CASSYSLGLAGDDYEQYF.

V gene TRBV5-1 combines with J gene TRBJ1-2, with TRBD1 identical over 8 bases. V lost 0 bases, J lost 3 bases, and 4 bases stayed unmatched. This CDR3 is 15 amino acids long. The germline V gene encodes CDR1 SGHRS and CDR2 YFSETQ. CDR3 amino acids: CASSLGTGGDYGYTF. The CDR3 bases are TGCGCCAGCAGCTTGGGTACAGGGGGGGACTATGGCTACACCTTC. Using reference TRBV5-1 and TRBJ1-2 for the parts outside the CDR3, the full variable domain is KAGVTQTPRYLIKTRGQQVTLSCSPISGHRSVSWYQQTPGQGLQFLFEYFSETQRNKGNFPGRFSGRQFSNSRSEMNVSTLELGDSALYLCASSLGTGGDYGYTFGSGTRLTVV.

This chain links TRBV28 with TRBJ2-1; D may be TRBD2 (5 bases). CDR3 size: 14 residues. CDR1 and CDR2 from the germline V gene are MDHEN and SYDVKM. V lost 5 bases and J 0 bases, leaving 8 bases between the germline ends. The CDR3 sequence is CASSRESSYNEQFF. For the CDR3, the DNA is TGTGCCAGCAGTAGGGAGAGCTCCTACAATGAGCAGTTCTTC.

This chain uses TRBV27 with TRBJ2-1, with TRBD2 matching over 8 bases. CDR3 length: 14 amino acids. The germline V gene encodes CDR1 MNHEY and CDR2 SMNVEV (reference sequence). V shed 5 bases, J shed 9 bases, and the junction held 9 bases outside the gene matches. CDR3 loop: CASSPGGGFAEQFF. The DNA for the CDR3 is TGTGCCAGCAGTCCGGGGGGGGGCTTCGCTGAGCAGTTCTTC.

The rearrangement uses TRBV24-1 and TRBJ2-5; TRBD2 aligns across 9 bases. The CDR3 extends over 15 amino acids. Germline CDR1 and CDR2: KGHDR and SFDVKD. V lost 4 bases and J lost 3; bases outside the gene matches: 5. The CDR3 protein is CATSDPRLAEETQYF. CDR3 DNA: TGTGCCACCAGTGACCCTAGACTAGCGGAAGAGACCCAGTACTTC.

DNA of the CDR3: TGTGCCACCAGCAGAGAGACTGTTGCCCCCAACTACGAGCAGTACTTC. Translating it yields CATSRETVAPNYEQYF. The chain uses TRBV15 and TRBJ2-7; no reliable D call. CDR1 and CDR2 from the germline V gene are LNHNV and YYDKDF (reference sequence). This CDR3 comprises 16 residues. V was trimmed by 0 bases and J by 3 bases, leaving 15 bases between them.

CDR3 region: CASSGRDRHNSPLHF. DNA for the CDR3: TGTGCCAGCAGCGGCCGGGACAGGCATAATTCACCCCTCCACTTT. V and J are TRBV9 and TRBJ1-6, with 8 bases fitting TRBD1. The CDR3 runs 15 residues. J was trimmed by 5 bases and V by 3 bases; bases with no gene match: 4. Germline CDR1 SGDLS, CDR2 YYNGEE.

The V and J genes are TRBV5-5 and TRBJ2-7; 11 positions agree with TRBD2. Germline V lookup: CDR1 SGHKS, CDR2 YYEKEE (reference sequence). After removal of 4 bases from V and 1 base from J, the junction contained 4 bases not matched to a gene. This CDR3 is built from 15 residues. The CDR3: CASSPGLADSYEQYF. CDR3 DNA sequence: TGTGCCAGCAGCCCGGGACTAGCGGATTCCTACGAGCAGTACTTC.

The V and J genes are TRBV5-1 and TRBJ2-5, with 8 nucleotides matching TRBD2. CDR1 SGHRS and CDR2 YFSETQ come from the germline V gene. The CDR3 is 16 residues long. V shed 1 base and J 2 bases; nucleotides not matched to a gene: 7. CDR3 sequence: CASSLPSGGPQETQYF. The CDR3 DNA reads TGCGCCAGCAGCTTGCCCAGCGGGGGCCCTCAAGAGACCCAGTACTTC.

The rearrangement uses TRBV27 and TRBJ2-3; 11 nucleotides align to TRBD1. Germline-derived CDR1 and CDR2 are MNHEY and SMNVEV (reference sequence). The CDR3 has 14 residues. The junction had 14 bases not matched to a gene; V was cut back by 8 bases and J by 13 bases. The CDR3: CASRGDRGWREEYF. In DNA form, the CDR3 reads TGTGCCAGCCGCGGGGACAGGGGGTGGAGGGAGGAGTATTTT.